One sample yielded the 15 T cell receptor beta chains listed below, sequenced in a study of control samples from healthy donors and cancer patients. Generated by immunoSEQ multiplex PCR, the TCRdb table keeps only in-frame clones and is missing some. The table has approximately 170,000 clones, more than 85% seen once; the top ten hold 0.68%. Sample: blood. These receptors all stem from a woman in her thirties in good health.

The chain employs TRBV5-6 and TRBJ1-4; no firm D call. The CDR3 consists of 14 residues. Germline V gene data show CDR1 as SGHDT and CDR2 as YYEEEE. V was trimmed by 4 bases and J by 6 bases, leaving 13 bases between them. In DNA, the CDR3 is TGTGCCAGCAGCCTGACACAGCGGGATGAAAAACTGTTTTTT. This encodes CASSLTQRDEKLFF.

The chain links TRBV7-8 to TRBJ2-4, with TRBD1 as a possible D gene (8 bases). Germline CDR1 and CDR2: SGHVS and FQNEAQ. This CDR3 has 16 amino acids. V lost 2 bases to trimming and J lost 9 bases, with 20 bases between them. CDR3 DNA sequence: TGTGCCAGCAGCTTACAAGGACAGGGAGGGGCCAGCATTCAGTACTTC. Translating it yields CASSLQGQGGASIQYF.

The CDR3 DNA follows: TGTGCAAGTCGCCACCAATGCCTAGCGGGAGAGTGGGAAGATACGCAGTATTTT. Translation: CASRHQCLAGEWEDTQYF. The chain joins TRBV12-2 to TRBJ2-3; TRBD2 is the table's D call and was not checked against the DNA. TRBV12-2 counts as a pseudogene. The CDR3 covers 18 residues.

This chain connects TRBV6-5 to TRBJ2-7; 8 bases match TRBD1. With V trimmed by 6 bases and J by 4 bases, 5 bases remained unmatched. The CDR3 length is 13 residues. Germline CDR1 and CDR2: MNHEY and SVGAGI. CDR3 region: CASRDRVSYEQYF. The CDR3 nucleotides are TGTGCCAGCAGGGACAGGGTCTCGTACGAGCAGTACTTC.

The chain has TRBV19 and TRBJ1-5; 7 nucleotides align to TRBD1. The V gene end was trimmed by 9 bases and the J gene end by 0 bases; junction bases not matched to a gene: 14. The CDR3 has 17 amino acids. The germline CDR1 and CDR2 sequences are LNHDA and SQIVND (reference sequence). DNA for the CDR3: TGTGCCAGCCGACCTCGACAGGGCCCGTATAGCAATCAGCCCCAGCATTTT. Translating it yields CASRPRQGPYSNQPQHF.

This clone has just one count. The chain combines TRBV2 with TRBJ1-3; tentative D call: TRBD1 (6 bases). CDR1 SNHLY and CDR2 FYNNEI come from the germline V gene. The V and J ends lost 8 bases and 16 bases respectively, with 15 bases between them. This CDR3 is built from 10 residues. The CDR3 spells CASVGATNYF. The CDR3 coding sequence is TGTGCCAGCGTGGGGGCGACGAATTATTTT.

The chain has TRBV9 and TRBJ1-3; 9 bases align to TRBD1. This CDR3 region has 16 residues. V lost 3 bases to trimming and J lost 7 bases; unmatched junction nucleotides: 11. Germline CDR1 reads SGDLS; CDR2 reads YYNGEE. The CDR3 DNA reads TGTGCCAGCAGCGGCTCCAGACAGGGGGAAATTAACACCATATATTTT. Its protein is CASSGSRQGEINTIYF.

The chain combines TRBV5-1 with TRBJ2-3, with D unresolved. The germline V and J ends were trimmed by 0 bases and 3 bases, with 14 bases remaining between them. The CDR3 length is 16 residues. CDR1 is SGHRS and CDR2 is YFSETQ in the germline V gene. The CDR3 DNA sequence: TGCGCCAGCAGCTTGGCCTCAAGGGTGCAAACAGATACGCAGTATTTT. Translated, it gives CASSLASRVQTDTQYF.

This chain links TRBV5-1 with TRBJ2-1; 9 nucleotides match TRBD2. The CDR3 is made up of 15 amino acids. Germline values: CDR1 SGHRS, CDR2 YFSETQ. With 4 bases clipped from V and 5 bases from J, the junction kept 7 bases outside the gene matches. The CDR3 DNA is TGCGCCAGCAGCCGTAGCGGGAGTAAGGACAATGAGCAGTTCTTC. Translating gives CASSRSGSKDNEQFF.

The chain links TRBV9 to TRBJ2-2; 10 nucleotides line up with TRBD2. V dropped 3 bases and J dropped 6; count of bases not matched to a gene: 8. CDR1 SGDLS and CDR2 YYNGEE come from the germline V gene. This CDR3 region has 16 residues. The CDR3 nucleotides are TGTGCCAGCAGCGCCAGAAGCGGGAGGGGGGCCGGGGAGCTGTTTTTT. Protein: CASSARSGRGAGELFF.

This clone was observed once. The chain recombines TRBV27 with TRBJ2-1, with TRBD2 matching 10 bases. The germline gives CDR1 MNHEY, CDR2 SMNVEV (reference sequence). The CDR3 has 16 amino acids. With 5 bases clipped from V and 3 bases from J, the junction kept 7 bases outside the gene matches. The CDR3 protein is CASSGASGRDYNEQFF. As DNA, the CDR3 is TGTGCCAGCAGTGGGGCTAGCGGGAGAGACTACAATGAGCAGTTCTTC.

This clone was observed once. V and J are TRBV28 and TRBJ1-2, with D uncertain. CDR3 length: 16 amino acids. Trimming removed 3 bases from V and 1 base from J, with 15 bases in between. Per the germline V gene, CDR1 is MDHEN and CDR2 is SYDVKM. Written as DNA, the CDR3 is TGTGCCAGCAGTTTTAGCGGAACCGAATTTAACTATGGCTACACCTTC. Protein sequence: CASSFSGTEFNYGYTF.

The rearrangement joins TRBV5-1 to TRBJ2-3, with 15 bases fitting TRBD2. The V and J ends lost 4 bases and 4 bases, in that order; junction bases with no gene match: 13. This CDR3 region has 19 residues. From germline, CDR1 is SGHRS and CDR2 YFSETQ. The CDR3 sequence: CASSLGGLAGGNRADTQYF. As DNA, the CDR3 is TGCGCCAGCAGCCTAGGTGGACTAGCGGGAGGGAATCGAGCAGATACGCAGTATTTT.

This sequence joins TRBV7-9 and TRBJ1-2; the D gene is possibly TRBD1 (6 bases). This CDR3 has 17 amino acids. V gave up 5 bases and J gave up 0 bases, with 19 bases separating them. Germline V gene lookup returns CDR1 SEHNR and CDR2 FQNEAQ (reference sequence). The DNA of the CDR3 is TGTGCCAGCAGCGCACAGGGTCCCTCCAGAGCTAACTATGGCTACACCTTC. This gives the protein CASSAQGPSRANYGYTF.

V gene TRBV3-1 (or the pseudogene TRBV3-2) combines with J gene TRBJ1-2; no firm D call. The CDR3 has 14 residues. CDR1 LGHDT and CDR2 YNNKEL come from the germline V gene (reference sequence). V lost 1 base, J lost 8 bases, and 14 bases lay in between. The CDR3 DNA reads TGTGCCAGCAGCCAAGCGCCGTCTTCGGAGGGCTACACCTTC. Protein sequence: CASSQAPSSEGYTF.